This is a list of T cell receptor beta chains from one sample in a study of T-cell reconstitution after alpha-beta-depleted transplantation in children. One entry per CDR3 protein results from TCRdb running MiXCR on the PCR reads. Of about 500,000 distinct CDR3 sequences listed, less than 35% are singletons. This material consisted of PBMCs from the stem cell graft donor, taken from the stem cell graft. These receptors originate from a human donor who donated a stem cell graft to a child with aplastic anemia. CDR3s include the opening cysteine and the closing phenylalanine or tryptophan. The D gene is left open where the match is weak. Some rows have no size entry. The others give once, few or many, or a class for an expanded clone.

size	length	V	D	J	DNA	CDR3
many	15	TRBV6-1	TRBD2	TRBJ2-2	TGTGCCAGCAGGTTGGCTAGCGGGAGGGCCGGGGAGCTGTTTTTT	CASRLASGRAGELFF
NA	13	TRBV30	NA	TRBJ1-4	TGTGCCTGGGATATAGGGGGTCGGGAAAAACTGTTTTTT	CAWDIGGREKLFF
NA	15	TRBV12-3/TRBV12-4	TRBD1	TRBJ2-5	TGTGCCAGCAGTTCCTATGGGACAGGACAAGAGACCCAGTACTTC	CASSSYGTGQETQYF
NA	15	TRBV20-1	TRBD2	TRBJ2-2	TGCAGTGCTAGTGAGCGGGGCCCGGGCACCGGGGAGCTGTTTTTT	CSASERGPGTGELFF
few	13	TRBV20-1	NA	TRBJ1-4	TGCAGTGCTCGGGACGCGCCTAATGAAAAACTGTTTTTT	CSARDAPNEKLFF
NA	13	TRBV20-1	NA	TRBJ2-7	TGCAGTGCGACGCCCGGACTCTCCTACGAGCAGTACTTC	CSATPGLSYEQYF
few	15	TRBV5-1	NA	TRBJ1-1	TGCGCCAGCAGCCCTGGATGGGGGCCGGACACTGAAGCTTTCTTT	CASSPGWGPDTEAFF
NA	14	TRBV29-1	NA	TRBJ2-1	TGCAGCGTTGAAATAGGGGGCTCCTACAATGAGCAGTTCTTC	CSVEIGGSYNEQFF
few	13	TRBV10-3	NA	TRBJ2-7	TGTGCCATCAAGGGTGATAGAGGCTACGAGCAGTACTTC	CAIKGDRGYEQYF
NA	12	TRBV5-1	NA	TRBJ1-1	TGCGCCAGCAGGGAGGAGGCGACTGAAGCTTTCTTT	CASREEATEAFF
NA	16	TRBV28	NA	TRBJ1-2	TGTGCCAGCAGTCCCGGCGGCGACCGAGGGGGCTATGGCTACACCTTC	CASSPGGDRGGYGYTF
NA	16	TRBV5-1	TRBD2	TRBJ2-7	TGCGCCAGCAGCTTGGGTACTAGCGGGAGGTTCTACGAGCAGTACTTC	CASSLGTSGRFYEQYF
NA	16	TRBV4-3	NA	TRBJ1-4	TGCGCCAGCAGCCAAGATGGCGCGGCAGGAGGCGAAAAACTGTTTTTT	CASSQDGAAGGEKLFF
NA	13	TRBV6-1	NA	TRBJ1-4	TGTGCCAGCAGCCTAGTGGGGAGTGAAAAACTGTTTTTT	CASSLVGSEKLFF
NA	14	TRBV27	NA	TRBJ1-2	TGTGCCAGCAGTTTACAGGGAGGGCTCTATGGCTACACCTTC	CASSLQGGLYGYTF
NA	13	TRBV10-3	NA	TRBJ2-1	TGTGCCATCAGTCAGGACAGTTACAATGAGCAGTTCTTC	CAISQDSYNEQFF
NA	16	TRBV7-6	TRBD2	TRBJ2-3	TGTGCCAGCAGTCGAATAGCGGGAGCGGGCACAGATACGCAGTATTTT	CASSRIAGAGTDTQYF
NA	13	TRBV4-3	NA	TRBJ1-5	TGCGCCAGCAGCCCCAGGGTTTGGCAGCCCCAGCATTTT	CASSPRVWQPQHF
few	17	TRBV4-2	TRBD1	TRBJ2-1	TGTGCCAGCAGCCCGATCTCGGGGCAGGGGGCCAACAATGAGCAGTTCTTC	CASSPISGQGANNEQFF
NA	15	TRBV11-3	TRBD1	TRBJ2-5	TGTGCCAGCAGCTTAGCTGGGACAGGGATAGAGACCCAGTACTTC	CASSLAGTGIETQYF
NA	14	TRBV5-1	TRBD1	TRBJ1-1	TGCGCCAGCAGCTGGGGACAGGGTGAGGCTGAAGCTTTCTTT	CASSWGQGEAEAFF
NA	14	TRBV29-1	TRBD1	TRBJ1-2	TGCAGCGCGGGAACAGGGGGCGCGGTCTATGGCTACACCTTC	CSAGTGGAVYGYTF
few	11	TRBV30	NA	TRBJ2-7	TGTGCCTGGAGTGTACTCTACGAGCAGTACTTC	CAWSVLYEQYF
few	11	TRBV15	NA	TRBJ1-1	TGTGCCACCAGCATCGGGGGGGAAGCTTTCTTT	CATSIGGEAFF
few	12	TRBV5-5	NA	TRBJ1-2	TGTGCCAGCGGACGGGATTTGGATGGCTACACCTTC	CASGRDLDGYTF
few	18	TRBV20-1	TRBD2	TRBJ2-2	TGCAGTGCTAGAACTATTTACCGACTAGCCCAGAACACCGGGGAGCTGTTTTTT	CSARTIYRLAQNTGELFF
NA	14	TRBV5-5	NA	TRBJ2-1	TGTGCCAGCCGCCCTAGCGCGACTTACAATGAGCAGTTCTTC	CASRPSATYNEQFF
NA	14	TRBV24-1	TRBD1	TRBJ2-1	TGTGCCACCAGAGGGACAGGGGGCCGGGGTGAGCAGTTCTTC	CATRGTGGRGEQFF
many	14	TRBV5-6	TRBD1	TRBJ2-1	TGTGCCAGCAGGCTGGACAGGAACTACAATGAGCAGTTCTTC	CASRLDRNYNEQFF
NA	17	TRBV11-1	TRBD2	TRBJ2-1	TGTGCCAGCAGCTTAGTTGGACGGACTAGCGGGATAAGTGAGCAGTTCTTC	CASSLVGRTSGISEQFF
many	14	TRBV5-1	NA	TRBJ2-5	TGCGCCAGCAGACGGGACGACGGGGGAGAGACCCAGTACTTC	CASRRDDGGETQYF
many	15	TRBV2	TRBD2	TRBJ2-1	TGTGCCAGCAGTGTAGGACTAGCGACCTACAATGAGCAGTTCTTC	CASSVGLATYNEQFF